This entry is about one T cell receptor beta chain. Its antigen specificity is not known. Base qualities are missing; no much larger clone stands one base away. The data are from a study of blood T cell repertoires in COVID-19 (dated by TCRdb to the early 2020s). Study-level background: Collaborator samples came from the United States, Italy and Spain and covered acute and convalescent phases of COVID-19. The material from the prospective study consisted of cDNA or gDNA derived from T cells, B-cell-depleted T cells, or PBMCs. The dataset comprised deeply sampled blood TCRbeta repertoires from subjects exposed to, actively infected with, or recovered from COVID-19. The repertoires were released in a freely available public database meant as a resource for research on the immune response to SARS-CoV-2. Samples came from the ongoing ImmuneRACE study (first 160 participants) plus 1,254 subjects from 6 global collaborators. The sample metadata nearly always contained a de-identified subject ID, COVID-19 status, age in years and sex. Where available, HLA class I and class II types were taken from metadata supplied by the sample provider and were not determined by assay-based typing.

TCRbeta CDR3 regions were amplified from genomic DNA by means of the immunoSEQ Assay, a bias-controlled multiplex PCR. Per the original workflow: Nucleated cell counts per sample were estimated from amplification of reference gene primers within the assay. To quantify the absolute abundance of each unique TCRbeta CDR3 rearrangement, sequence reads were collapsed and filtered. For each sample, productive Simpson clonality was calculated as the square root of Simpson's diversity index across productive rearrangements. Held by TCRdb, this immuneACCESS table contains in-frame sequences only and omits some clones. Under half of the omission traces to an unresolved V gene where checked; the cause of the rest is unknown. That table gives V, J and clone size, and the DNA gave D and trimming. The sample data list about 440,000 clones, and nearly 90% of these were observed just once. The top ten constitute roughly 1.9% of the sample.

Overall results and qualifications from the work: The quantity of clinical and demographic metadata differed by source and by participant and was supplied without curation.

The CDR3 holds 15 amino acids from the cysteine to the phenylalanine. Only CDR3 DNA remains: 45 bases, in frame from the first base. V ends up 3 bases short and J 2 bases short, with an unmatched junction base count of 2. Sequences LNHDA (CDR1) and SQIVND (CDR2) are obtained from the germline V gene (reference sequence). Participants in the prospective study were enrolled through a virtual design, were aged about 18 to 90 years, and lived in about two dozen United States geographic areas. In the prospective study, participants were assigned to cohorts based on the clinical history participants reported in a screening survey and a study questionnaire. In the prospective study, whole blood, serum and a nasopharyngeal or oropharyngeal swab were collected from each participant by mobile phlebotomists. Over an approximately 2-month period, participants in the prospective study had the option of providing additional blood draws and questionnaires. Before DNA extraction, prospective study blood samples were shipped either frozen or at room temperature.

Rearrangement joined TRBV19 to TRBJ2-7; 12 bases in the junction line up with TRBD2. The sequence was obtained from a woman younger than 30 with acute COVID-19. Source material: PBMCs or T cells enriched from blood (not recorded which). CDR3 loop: CASSIRTSGTYEQYF. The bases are TGTGCCAGTAGTATCCGGACTAGCGGGACCTACGAGCAGTACTTC.